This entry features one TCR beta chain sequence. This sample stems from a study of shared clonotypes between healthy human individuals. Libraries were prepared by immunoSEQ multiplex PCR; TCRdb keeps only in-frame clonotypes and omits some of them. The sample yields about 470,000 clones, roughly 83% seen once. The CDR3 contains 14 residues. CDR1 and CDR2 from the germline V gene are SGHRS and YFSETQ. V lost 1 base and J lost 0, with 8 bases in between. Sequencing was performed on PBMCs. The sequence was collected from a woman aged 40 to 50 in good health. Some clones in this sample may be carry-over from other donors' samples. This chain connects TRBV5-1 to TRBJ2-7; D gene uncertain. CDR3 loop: CASSLQASSYEQYF. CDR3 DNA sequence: TGCGCCAGCAGCTTGCAGGCGAGCTCCTACGAGCAGTACTTC.